Listed below are T cell receptor beta chains from one sample, sequenced in a study of CD8 T cells in ankylosing spondylitis. TCRdb ran MiXCR on the 5' RACE reads and lists one entry per CDR3 protein. The sample lists 100,000 to 150,000 distinct CDR3 sequences, roughly 7.3% occurring once. Sequencing was carried out using blood, either unsorted or a sorted T cell fraction (not recorded which). The receptors here all came from a male donor with ankylosing spondylitis or in good health (not recorded which). CDR3s leave out the opening cysteine and the closing phenylalanine or tryptophan. The D gene is left open where the match is weak. Some rows have no size entry. The others give once, few or many, or a class for an expanded clone.

TRBV21-1	TRBJ1-1	-	many	ASSKTGGAGCPEAF
TRBV5-1	TRBJ2-5	-	many	ASSKTSGGETQY
TRBV20-1	TRBJ2-1	TRBD2	many	SARDLSGDNEQF
TRBV5-1	TRBJ2-7	TRBD2	many	ASSLGLAVNEQY
TRBV20-1	TRBJ2-5	TRBD1	many	SARRGQGETQY
TRBV7-2	TRBJ2-7	TRBD2	many	ASSLMREGIEQY
TRBV7-8	TRBJ2-2	TRBD1	many	ASSLPTGVF
TRBV7-9	TRBJ2-5	TRBD1	many	ASQHWTGEETQY
TRBV5-1	TRBJ2-2	-	many	ASSLGQLNTGELF
TRBV5-1	TRBJ2-7	-	few	ASSPVGSSYEQY
TRBV20-1	TRBJ1-5	TRBD1	once	SVLQGRPDQPQH
TRBV20-1	TRBJ1-1	-	-	SAREVSGSTEAF
TRBV4-2	TRBJ2-7	TRBD2	many	ASSQDFQRGLYEQY
TRBV5-1	TRBJ2-3	TRBD2	many	ASSLGTSGFPDTQY
TRBV12-3/TRBV12-4	TRBJ2-3	TRBD2	many	ASSPKTSADTQY
TRBV24-1	TRBJ2-4	TRBD1	many	ATSDPGTGIDIQY
TRBV2	TRBJ2-3	TRBD1	few	ARRSTGGLTDTQY
TRBV9	TRBJ2-5	-	many	ASSVEASYQETQY
TRBV20-1	TRBJ1-6	-	many	SVTPSRGNSPLH
TRBV7-2	TRBJ1-2	TRBD1	many	ASSLGFGDSEGYGYT
TRBV10-3	TRBJ2-1	-	many	AISDALNEQF
TRBV10-1	TRBJ1-2	-	many	ATPRRGYT
TRBV5-1	TRBJ2-3	-	many	ASSDGPGGTDTQY
TRBV6-1	TRBJ2-3	TRBD1	few	ASSAPGQGTDTQY
TRBV10-3	TRBJ2-7	TRBD2	many	AISLTSGSSYEQY
TRBV4-1	TRBJ1-1	-	-	ASSQGPMGTEAF
TRBV10-3	TRBJ1-2	-	many	AISEQGSGSNYGYT
TRBV5-1	TRBJ1-2	-	-	ASSARARAVNYGYT
TRBV20-1	TRBJ1-5	TRBD1	many	SAAQGSYSNQPQH
TRBV14	TRBJ2-1	-	many	ASRSADTGPNEQF
TRBV27	TRBJ1-3	-	many	ASSTGYSGNTIY
TRBV5-1	TRBJ2-7	-	many	ASSLSTGLGFLDEQY
TRBV12-3/TRBV12-4	TRBJ2-3	-	many	ASSPDGEPRTDTQY
TRBV7-8	TRBJ2-2	-	many	ASSLRSVANTGELF
TRBV5-1	TRBJ2-2	TRBD1	many	ASSLVGQGATGELF
TRBV20-1	TRBJ2-3	TRBD1	many	SAADRDRGTTDTQY
TRBV20-1	TRBJ1-4	TRBD1	many	SARGTALGNEKLF
TRBV15	TRBJ1-5	-	many	ATSRDDQPQH
TRBV29-1	TRBJ2-3	-	many	SVAPDTTDTQY
TRBV5-4	TRBJ2-3	-	many	ASRGATDTQY
TRBV11-2	TRBJ2-5	-	many	ASSSDYSGETQY
TRBV10-3	TRBJ2-6	-	many	AISVGGANVLT
TRBV6-1	TRBJ2-2	-	-	ASLSRGATGELF
TRBV3-1	TRBJ1-2	-	many	ASSPRQWDYGYT
TRBV20-1	TRBJ1-6	TRBD1	many	SARTGGWNSPLH
TRBV5-1	TRBJ1-2	-	many	ASSFGGGYYGYT
TRBV5-1	TRBJ2-5	-	many	ASSLREETQY
TRBV9	TRBJ1-2	-	many	ASTLVGESYGYT
TRBV5-1	TRBJ2-2	TRBD1	many	ASSLDGTAARSAGELF
TRBV27	TRBJ2-7	-	many	ASSLFLGPQGEQY